This TCR beta chain is from a study of T cells in tumors after PD-1 blockade. About the study: A subset received ongoing vismodegib 150 mg daily alongside anti-PD-1 therapy.

Sequencing used immunoSEQ multiplex PCR; TCRdb keeps in-frame clones, though not all of them. The data hold roughly 12,000 clones, with 60% to 80% observed a single time. Worth noting for this clone: Its specificity is not known.

Study-wide points: Only pre- versus post-treatment comparisons showed clonal replacement.

The sample consisted of tumor tissue, taken before anti-PD-1 treatment. This sequence was found in a human donor with basal cell carcinoma.

CDR3 in DNA: TGTGCCAGCAGCCGAGGGAAGACGAGTCCCCATGGCTACACCTTC. Protein: CASSRGKTSPHGYTF. The rearrangement links TRBV7-3 to TRBJ1-2; D gene uncertain. The V gene lost 5 bases and the J gene lost 6 bases, with 19 bases spanning the gap. The CDR3 runs 15 residues. The germline V gene encodes CDR1 SGHTA and CDR2 FQGTGA.